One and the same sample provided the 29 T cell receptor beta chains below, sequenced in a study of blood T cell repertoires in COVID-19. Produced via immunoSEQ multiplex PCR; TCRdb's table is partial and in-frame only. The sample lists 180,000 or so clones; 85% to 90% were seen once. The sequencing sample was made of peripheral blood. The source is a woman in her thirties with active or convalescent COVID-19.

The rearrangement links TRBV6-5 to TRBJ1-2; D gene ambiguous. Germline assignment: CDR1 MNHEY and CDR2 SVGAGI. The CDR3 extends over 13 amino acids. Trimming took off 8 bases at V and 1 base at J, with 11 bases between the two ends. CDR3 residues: CASVNNLNYGYTF. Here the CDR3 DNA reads TGTGCCAGCGTAAACAACCTTAACTATGGCTACACCTTC.

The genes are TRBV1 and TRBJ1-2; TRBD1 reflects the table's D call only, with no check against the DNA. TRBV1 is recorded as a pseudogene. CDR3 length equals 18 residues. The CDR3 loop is CTSSQDPETGPPLYGYTF. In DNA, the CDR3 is TGCACCAGCAGCCAAGATCCCGAGACAGGGCCTCCCCTTTATGGCTACACCTTC.

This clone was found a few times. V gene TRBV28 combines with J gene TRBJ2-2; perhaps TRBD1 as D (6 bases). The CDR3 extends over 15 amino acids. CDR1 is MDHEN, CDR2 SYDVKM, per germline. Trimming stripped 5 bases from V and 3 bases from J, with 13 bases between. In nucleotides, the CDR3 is TGTGCCAGCAGTCCCATCACAGGGTACACCGGGGAGCTGTTTTTT. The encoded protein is CASSPITGYTGELFF.

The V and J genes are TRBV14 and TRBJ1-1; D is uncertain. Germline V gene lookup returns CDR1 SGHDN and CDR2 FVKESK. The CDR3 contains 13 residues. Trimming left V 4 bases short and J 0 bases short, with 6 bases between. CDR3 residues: CASSLEMNTEAFF. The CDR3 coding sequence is TGTGCCAGCAGCCTCGAGATGAACACTGAAGCTTTCTTT.

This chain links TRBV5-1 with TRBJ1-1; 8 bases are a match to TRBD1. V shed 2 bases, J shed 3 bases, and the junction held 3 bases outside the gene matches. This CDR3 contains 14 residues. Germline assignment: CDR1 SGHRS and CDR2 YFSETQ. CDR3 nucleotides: TGCGCCAGCAGCTTTAACAGGGGGGACACTGAAGCTTTCTTT. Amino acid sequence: CASSFNRGDTEAFF.

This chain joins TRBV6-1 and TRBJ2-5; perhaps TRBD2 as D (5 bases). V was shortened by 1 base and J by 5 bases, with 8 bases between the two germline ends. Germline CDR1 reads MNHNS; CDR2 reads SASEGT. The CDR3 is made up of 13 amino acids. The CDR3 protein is CASSEESGETQYF. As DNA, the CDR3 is TGTGCCAGCAGTGAAGAGTCGGGGGAGACCCAGTACTTC.

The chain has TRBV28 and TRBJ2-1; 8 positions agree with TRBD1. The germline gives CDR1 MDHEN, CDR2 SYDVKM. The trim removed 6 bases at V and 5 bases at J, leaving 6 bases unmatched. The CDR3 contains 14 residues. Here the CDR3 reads CASSMVTGDNEQFF. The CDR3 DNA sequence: TGTGCCAGCAGCATGGTGACAGGGGACAATGAGCAGTTCTTC.

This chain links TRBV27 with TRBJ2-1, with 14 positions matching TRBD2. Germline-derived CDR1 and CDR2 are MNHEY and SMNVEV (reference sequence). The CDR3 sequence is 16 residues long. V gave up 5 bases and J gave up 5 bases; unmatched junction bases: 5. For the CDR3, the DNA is TGTGCCAGCAGTCCTCGACTAGCGGGAGGGAACAATGAGCAGTTCTTC. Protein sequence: CASSPRLAGGNNEQFF.

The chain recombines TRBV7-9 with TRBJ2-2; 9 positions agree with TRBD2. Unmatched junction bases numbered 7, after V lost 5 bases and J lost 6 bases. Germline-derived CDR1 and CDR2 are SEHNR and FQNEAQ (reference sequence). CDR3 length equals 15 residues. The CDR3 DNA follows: TGTGCCAGCAGCCGTAGCGGGAGTAAAGCCGGGGAGCTGTTTTTT. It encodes CASSRSGSKAGELFF.

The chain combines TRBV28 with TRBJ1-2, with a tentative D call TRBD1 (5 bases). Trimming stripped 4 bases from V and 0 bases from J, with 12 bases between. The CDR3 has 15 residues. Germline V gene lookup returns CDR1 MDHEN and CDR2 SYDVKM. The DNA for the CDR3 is TGTGCCAGCAGTTATCCCCAGGGTGCTAACTATGGCTACACCTTC. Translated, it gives CASSYPQGANYGYTF.

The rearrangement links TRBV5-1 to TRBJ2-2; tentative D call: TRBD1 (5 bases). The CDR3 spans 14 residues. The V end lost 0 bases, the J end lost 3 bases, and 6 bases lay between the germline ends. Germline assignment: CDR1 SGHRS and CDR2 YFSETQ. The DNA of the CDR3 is TGCGCCAGCAGCTTGGCAGGGTACACCGGGGAGCTGTTTTTT. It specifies CASSLAGYTGELFF.

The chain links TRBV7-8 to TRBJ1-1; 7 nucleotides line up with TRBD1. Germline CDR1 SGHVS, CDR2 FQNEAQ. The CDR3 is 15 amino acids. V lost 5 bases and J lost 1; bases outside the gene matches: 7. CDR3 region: CASSIRDRQNTEAFF. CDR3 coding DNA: TGTGCCAGCAGCATAAGGGACAGACAGAACACTGAAGCTTTCTTT. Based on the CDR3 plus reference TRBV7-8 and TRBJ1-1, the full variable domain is GAGVSQSPRYKVAKRGQDVALRCDPISGHVSLFWYQQALGQGPEFLTYFQNEAQLDKSGLPSDRFFAERPEGSVSTLKIQRTQQEDSAVYLCASSIRDRQNTEAFFGQGTRLTVV.

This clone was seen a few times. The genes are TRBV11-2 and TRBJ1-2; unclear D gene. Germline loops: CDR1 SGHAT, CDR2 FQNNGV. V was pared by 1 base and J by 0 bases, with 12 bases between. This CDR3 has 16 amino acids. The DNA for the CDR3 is TGTGCCAGCAGCTTAGCTCAGGCCCCGGCTAACTATGGCTACACCTTC. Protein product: CASSLAQAPANYGYTF.

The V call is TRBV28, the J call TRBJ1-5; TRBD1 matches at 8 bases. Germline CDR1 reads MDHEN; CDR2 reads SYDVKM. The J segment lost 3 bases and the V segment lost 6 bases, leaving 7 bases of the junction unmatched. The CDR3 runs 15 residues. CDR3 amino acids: CASRPPGQVNQPQHF. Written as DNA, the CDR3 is TGTGCCAGCAGGCCACCGGGACAGGTCAATCAGCCCCAGCATTTT. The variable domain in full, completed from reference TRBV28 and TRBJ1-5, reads DVKVTQSSRYLVKRTGEKVFLECVQDMDHENMFWYRQDPGLGLRLIYFSYDVKMKEKGDIPEGYSVSREKKERFSLILESASTNQTSMYLCASRPPGQVNQPQHFGDGTRLSIL.

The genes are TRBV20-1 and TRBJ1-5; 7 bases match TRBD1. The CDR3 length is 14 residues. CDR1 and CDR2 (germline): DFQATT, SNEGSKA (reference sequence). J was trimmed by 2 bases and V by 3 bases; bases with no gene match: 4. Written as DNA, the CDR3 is TGCAGTGCTAGTGAAGGGGGCCGCAATCAGCCCCAGCATTTT. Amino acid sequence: CSASEGGRNQPQHF.

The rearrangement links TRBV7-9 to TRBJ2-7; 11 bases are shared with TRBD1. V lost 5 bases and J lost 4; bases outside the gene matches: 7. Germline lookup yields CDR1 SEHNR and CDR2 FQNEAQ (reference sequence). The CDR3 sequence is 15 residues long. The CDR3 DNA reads TGTGCCAGCAGCCCCGGGACAGGGGGTAGGTACGAGCAGTACTTC. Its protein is CASSPGTGGRYEQYF. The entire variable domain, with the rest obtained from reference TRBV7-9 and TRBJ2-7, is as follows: DTGVSQNPRHKITKRGQNVTFRCDPISEHNRLYWYRQTLGQGPEFLTYFQNEAQLEKSRLLSDRFSAERPKGSFSTLEIQRTEQGDSAMYLCASSPGTGGRYEQYFGPGTRLTVT.

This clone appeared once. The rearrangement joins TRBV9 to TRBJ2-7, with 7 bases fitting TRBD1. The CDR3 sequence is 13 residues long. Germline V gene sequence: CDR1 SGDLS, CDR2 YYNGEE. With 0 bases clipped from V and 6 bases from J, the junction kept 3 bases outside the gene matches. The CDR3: CASSVANRGEQYF. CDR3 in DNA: TGTGCCAGCAGCGTAGCAAACAGGGGCGAGCAGTACTTC.

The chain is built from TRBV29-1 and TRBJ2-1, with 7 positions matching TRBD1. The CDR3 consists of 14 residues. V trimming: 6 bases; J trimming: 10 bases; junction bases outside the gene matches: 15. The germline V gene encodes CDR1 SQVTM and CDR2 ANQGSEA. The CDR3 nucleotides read TGCAGCGTCACGACAGAATCCGGGACAGAAGAGCAGTTCTTC. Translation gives CSVTTESGTEEQFF.

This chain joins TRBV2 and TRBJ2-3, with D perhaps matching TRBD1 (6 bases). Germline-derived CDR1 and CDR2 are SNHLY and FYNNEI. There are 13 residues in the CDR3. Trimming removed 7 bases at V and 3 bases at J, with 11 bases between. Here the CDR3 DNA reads TGTGCCAGCAATACAGGGAGTACAGATACGCAGTATTTT. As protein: CASNTGSTDTQYF.

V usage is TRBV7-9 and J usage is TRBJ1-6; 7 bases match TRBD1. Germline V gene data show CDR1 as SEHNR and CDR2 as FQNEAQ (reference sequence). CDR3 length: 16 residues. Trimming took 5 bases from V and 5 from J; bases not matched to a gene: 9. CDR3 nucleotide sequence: TGTGCCAGCAGCCGACGACAGGGCCTTAATAATTCACCCCTCCACTTT. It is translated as CASSRRQGLNNSPLHF. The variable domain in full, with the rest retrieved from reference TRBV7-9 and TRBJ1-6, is DTGVSQNPRHKITKRGQNVTFRCDPISEHNRLYWYRQTLGQGPEFLTYFQNEAQLEKSRLLSDRFSAERPKGSFSTLEIQRTEQGDSAMYLCASSRRQGLNNSPLHFGNGTRLTVT.

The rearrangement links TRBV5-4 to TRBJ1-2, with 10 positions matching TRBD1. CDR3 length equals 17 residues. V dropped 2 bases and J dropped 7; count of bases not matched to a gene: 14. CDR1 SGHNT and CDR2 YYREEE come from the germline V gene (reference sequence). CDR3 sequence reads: CASSFSPGTGEGGGYTF. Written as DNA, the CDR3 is TGTGCCAGCAGCTTTTCCCCCGGGACAGGGGAGGGCGGTGGCTACACCTTC.

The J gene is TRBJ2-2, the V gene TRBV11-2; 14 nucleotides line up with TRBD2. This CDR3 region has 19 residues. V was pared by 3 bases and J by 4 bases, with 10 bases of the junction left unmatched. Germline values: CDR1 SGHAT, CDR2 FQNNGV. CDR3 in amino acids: CASSFTGTSGSGVTGELFF. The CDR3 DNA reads TGTGCCAGCAGCTTTACTGGGACTAGCGGGAGCGGCGTCACCGGGGAGCTGTTTTTT.

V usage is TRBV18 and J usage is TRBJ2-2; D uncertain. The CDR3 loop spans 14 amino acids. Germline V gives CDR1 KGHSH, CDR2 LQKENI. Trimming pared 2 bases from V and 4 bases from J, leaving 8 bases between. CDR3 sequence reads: CASSPRRATGELFF. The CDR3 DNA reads TGTGCCAGCTCACCAAGGAGAGCCACCGGGGAGCTGTTTTTT.

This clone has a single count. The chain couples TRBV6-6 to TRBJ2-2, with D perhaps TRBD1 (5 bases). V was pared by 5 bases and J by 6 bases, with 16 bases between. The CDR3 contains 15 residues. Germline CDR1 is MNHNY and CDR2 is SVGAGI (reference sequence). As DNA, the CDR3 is TGTGCCAGCAGTCCCCCGCAGGGTAGTTCCGGGGAGCTGTTTTTT. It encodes CASSPPQGSSGELFF.

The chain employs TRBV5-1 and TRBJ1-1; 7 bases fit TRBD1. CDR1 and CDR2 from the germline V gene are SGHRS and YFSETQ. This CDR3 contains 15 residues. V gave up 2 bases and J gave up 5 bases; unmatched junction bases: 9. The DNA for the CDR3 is TGCGCCAGCAGCTTAGACAGGGCTCGCTCTACTGAAGCTTTCTTT. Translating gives CASSLDRARSTEAFF.

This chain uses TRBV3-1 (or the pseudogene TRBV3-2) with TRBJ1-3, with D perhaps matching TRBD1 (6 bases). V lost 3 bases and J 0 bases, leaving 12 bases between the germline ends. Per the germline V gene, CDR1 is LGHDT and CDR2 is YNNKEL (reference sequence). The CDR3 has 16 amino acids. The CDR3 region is CASSHLQGRSGNTIYF. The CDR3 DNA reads TGTGCCAGCAGCCACCTACAGGGACGCTCTGGAAACACCATATATTTT.

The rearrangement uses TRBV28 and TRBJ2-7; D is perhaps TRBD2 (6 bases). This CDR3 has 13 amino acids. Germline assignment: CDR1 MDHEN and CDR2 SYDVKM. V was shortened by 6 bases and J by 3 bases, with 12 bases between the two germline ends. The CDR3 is CASRRPGGYEQYF. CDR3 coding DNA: TGTGCCAGCAGACGCCCCGGGGGCTACGAGCAGTACTTC.

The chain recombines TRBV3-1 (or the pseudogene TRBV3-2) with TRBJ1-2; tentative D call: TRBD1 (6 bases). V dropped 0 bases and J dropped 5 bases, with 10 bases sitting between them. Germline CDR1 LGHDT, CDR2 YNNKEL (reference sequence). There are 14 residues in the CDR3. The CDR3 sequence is CASSQDGQGYGYTF. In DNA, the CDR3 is TGTGCCAGCAGCCAAGATGGGCAGGGGTATGGCTACACCTTC.

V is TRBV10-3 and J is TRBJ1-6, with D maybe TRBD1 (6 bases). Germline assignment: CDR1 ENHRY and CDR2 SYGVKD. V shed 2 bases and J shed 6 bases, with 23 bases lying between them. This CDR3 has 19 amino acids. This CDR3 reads CAISELWPGQIGVNSPLHF. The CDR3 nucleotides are TGTGCCATCAGTGAGCTATGGCCGGGACAAATCGGGGTTAATTCACCCCTCCACTTT.